One sample yielded the 10 T cell receptor beta chains listed below, sequenced in a study of regulatory T cells in long-lasting Graves disease. Assembly of TCR beta libraries relied on iRepertoire HTBI primers together with Arm-PCR of CDR3 regions. TCRdb fed the multiplex PCR reads into MiXCR, producing one record per CDR3 protein. The table has about 290,000 distinct CDR3 sequences, under 25% seen once. Time point meaning: persistent/refractory GD, antithyroid drugs over 5 years with positive TRAb. PBMC RNA served as the TCR library source. The input for sequencing was peripheral blood mononuclear cells (PBMCs), taken when the disease was refractory, from a patient treated with antithyroid drugs. Every receptor here comes from a female donor with Graves disease.

The chain is built from TRBV7-9 and TRBJ2-2; D is perhaps TRBD1 (5 bases). The CDR3 is made up of 15 amino acids. V gave up 4 bases and J gave up 7 bases, with 16 bases separating them. From germline, CDR1 is SEHNR and CDR2 FQNEAQ (reference sequence). CDR3 loop: CASSSPQGRNGELFF. The DNA for the CDR3 is TGTGCCAGCAGCTCTCCGCAGGGAAGGAACGGGGAGCTGTTTTTT.

This clonotype has at least ten counts. V and J are TRBV7-9 and TRBJ1-2, with 8 bases that match TRBD1. Per the germline V gene, CDR1 is SEHNR and CDR2 is FQNEAQ (reference sequence). The CDR3 totals 14 residues. The V segment lost 3 bases and the J segment 8 bases; nucleotides outside the gene matches: 8. The CDR3 is CASSLSDRVGGYTF. In DNA, the CDR3 is TGTGCCAGCAGCTTGTCGGACAGGGTAGGAGGCTACACCTTC. Using reference TRBV7-9 and TRBJ1-2 for the parts outside the CDR3, the full variable domain is DTGVSQNPRHKITKRGQNVTFRCDPISEHNRLYWYRQTLGQGPEFLTYFQNEAQLEKSRLLSDRFSAERPKGSFSTLEIQRTEQGDSAMYLCASSLSDRVGGYTFGSGTRLTVV.

The CDR3 region is CSARPRTYSNQPQHF. The DNA of the CDR3 is TGCAGTGCTAGACCCCGGACTTATAGCAATCAGCCCCAGCATTTT. The gene calls are TRBV20-1 and TRBJ1-5; D gene ambiguous. The germline V gene encodes CDR1 DFQATT and CDR2 SNEGSKA (reference sequence). This CDR3 region has 15 residues. V dropped 2 bases and J dropped 0 bases, with 11 bases sitting between them.

In regard to this clonotype: This clone may be a read error of a much larger clone one base away. The chain joins TRBV12-3 or TRBV12-4 to TRBJ1-1; D is possibly TRBD1 (5 bases). This CDR3 is 13 amino acids long. CDR3 bases: TGTGTCAGCACCCAGGGTGAAAACACTGAAGCTTTCTTT. As protein: CVSTQGENTEAFF.

The V gene is TRBV5-8, the J gene TRBJ2-7, with TRBD1 identical over 7 bases. The germline CDR1 and CDR2 sequences are SGHTS and YDEGEE. CDR3 length: 14 amino acids. V gave up 2 bases and J gave up 2 bases; unmatched junction bases: 4. CDR3 bases: TGTGCCAGCAGCTTCTGGACAGGAACCTACGAGCAGTACTTC. Translation gives CASSFWTGTYEQYF.

The chain links TRBV27 to TRBJ2-7, with D unclear. This CDR3 has 14 amino acids. Trimming took 8 bases from V and 0 from J, leaving 14 bases between them. Germline CDR1 reads MNHEY; CDR2 reads SMNVEV (reference sequence). CDR3 residues: CASSPGWSSYEQYF. In DNA, the CDR3 is TGTGCCAGCTCCCCTGGGTGGAGCTCCTACGAGCAGTACTTC.

This clonotype was found a few times. The gene calls are TRBV6-5 and TRBJ1-2, with D possibly being TRBD1 (5 bases). Germline-derived CDR1 and CDR2 are MNHEY and SVGAGI. The CDR3 consists of 14 residues. The V end was cut by 2 bases, the J end by 8 bases, with 15 bases between. CDR3 sequence reads: CASSYGTGRRGYTF. The CDR3 coding sequence is TGTGCCAGCAGTTACGGCACAGGACGACGAGGCTACACCTTC.

This clonotype was detected many times. V and J are TRBV20-1 and TRBJ2-5; 8 bases align to TRBD2. From germline, CDR1 is DFQATT and CDR2 SNEGSKA (reference sequence). The junction had 7 bases not matched to a gene; V was cut back by 5 bases and J by 2 bases. The CDR3 is made up of 14 amino acids. The CDR3 is CSARERESQETQYF. CDR3 sequence (DNA): TGCAGTGCTCGCGAGCGGGAGAGTCAAGAGACCCAGTACTTC.

This clonotype was detected many times. CDR3 loop: CSFTGTASYEQYF. As DNA, the CDR3 is TGCAGCTTCACCGGGACAGCTTCCTACGAGCAGTACTTC. The rearrangement uses TRBV29-1 and TRBJ2-7; 7 bases are a match to TRBD1. V gave up 8 bases and J gave up 1 base; unmatched junction bases: 8. Germline V gives CDR1 SQVTM, CDR2 ANQGSEA. This CDR3 region has 13 residues.

This clonotype was seen a handful of times. CDR3 loop: CASSLGGGFYEQYF. The CDR3 DNA reads as TGCGCCAGCAGCTTGGGAGGGGGCTTCTACGAGCAGTACTTC. The V and J genes are TRBV5-1 and TRBJ2-7; 7 positions agree with TRBD1. Germline lookup yields CDR1 SGHRS and CDR2 YFSETQ. This CDR3 has 14 amino acids. The V segment lost 0 bases and the J segment 3 bases; nucleotides outside the gene matches: 3.